This TCR beta chain originates from a study of blood T cells in healthy people across ages. The sample, around 10 milliliters of peripheral blood, was drawn from each donor. Total RNA, at least 6 micrograms per sample, was extracted from PBMCs. V lost 5 bases and J 0 bases, leaving 23 bases between the germline ends. Germline V gene sequence: CDR1 SEHNR, CDR2 FQNEAQ (reference sequence). The CDR3 length is 18 residues. Primers used in a second PCR of about 7 to 12 cycles were a sample-barcoded 5' primer and a J-beta primer mix. Unique molecular identifiers of 12 random nucleotides labeled each cDNA. Each of the samples gave a minimum of 2.5 million paired-end reads that contained CDR3. One entry per CDR3 protein, called by TCRdb with MiXCR from the 5' RACE reads. The repertoire holds hundreds of thousands of distinct CDR3 sequences, with roughly 56% as singletons.

The sequence derives from a man in his forties in good health. The sequenced sample was blood. The genes are TRBV7-9 and TRBJ2-7; D is unclear. The CDR3 is CASSHRGSVPWVSYEQYF. The CDR3 coding sequence is TGTGCCAGCAGCCACCGCGGCAGTGTCCCATGGGTCTCCTACGAGCAGTACTTC.